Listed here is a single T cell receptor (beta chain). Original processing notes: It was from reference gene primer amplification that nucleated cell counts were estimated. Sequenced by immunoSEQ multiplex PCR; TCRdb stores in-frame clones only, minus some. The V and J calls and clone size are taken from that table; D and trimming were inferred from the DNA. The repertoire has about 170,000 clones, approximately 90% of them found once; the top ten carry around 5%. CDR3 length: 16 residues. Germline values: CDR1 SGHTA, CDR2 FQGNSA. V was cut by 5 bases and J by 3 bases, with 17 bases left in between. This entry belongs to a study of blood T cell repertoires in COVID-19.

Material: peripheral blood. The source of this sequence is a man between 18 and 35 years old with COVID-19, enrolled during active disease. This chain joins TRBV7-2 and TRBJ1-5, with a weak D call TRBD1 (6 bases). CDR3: CASSPQPGQINQPQHF. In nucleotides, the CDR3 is TGTGCCAGCAGCCCCCAACCAGGACAGATCAATCAGCCCCAGCATTTT.